The rows below give T cell receptor beta chains drawn from one sample of a study of cytotoxic CD8 clonotypes in ibrutinib-treated CLL. Some clones are missing from TCRdb's copy, which holds only in-frame ones; the method was immunoSEQ multiplex PCR. The data show approximately 210,000 clones, over 60% seen once. Sequenced material: PBMCs, taken after 24 months of ibrutinib treatment. These TCRs come from a human donor with chronic lymphocytic leukemia. Each CDR3 is given with its conserved first and last residue. D genes are given only for firm matches. Clone size, where shown, is once, few, many, or a class for clones that have expanded.

D	size	V	J	DNA	CDR3
NA	once	TRBV4-2	TRBJ1-4	TGTGCCAGCAGCCAAGGCGGGCTGGAGAATGAAAAACTGTTTTTT	CASSQGGLENEKLFF
NA	NA	TRBV2	TRBJ1-2	TGTGCCAGACAAGCAGGGAGAAACTATGGCTACACCTTC	CARQAGRNYGYTF
TRBD2	NA	TRBV6-5	TRBJ2-7	TGTGCCAGCAGCTATAGCGGGGCAACCTACGAGCAGTACTTC	CASSYSGATYEQYF
TRBD2	NA	TRBV7-6	TRBJ2-5	TGTGCCAGCATGGGACTAGCGGGAGAGACCCAGTACTTC	CASMGLAGETQYF
NA	NA	TRBV4-3	TRBJ2-7	TGCGCCAGCAGCCAGGACAGACTAAACGAGCAGTACTTC	CASSQDRLNEQYF
NA	NA	TRBV27	TRBJ1-2	TGTGCCAGCAGTTTTTGGCGGAACTATGGCTACACCTTC	CASSFWRNYGYTF
NA	NA	TRBV7-9	TRBJ2-1	TGTGCCAGCAGCTTCGGGCAGGGGTCCTACAATGAGCAGTTCTTC	CASSFGQGSYNEQFF
NA	NA	TRBV5-4	TRBJ2-7	TGTGCCAGCAGCTTCATAGGGACCTCCTACGAGCAGTACTTC	CASSFIGTSYEQYF
NA	NA	TRBV21-1	TRBJ2-7	TGTGCCAGCAGCACCTGGACTAGCGGGAGTCACGAGCAGTACTTC	CASSTWTSGSHEQYF
NA	once	TRBV18	TRBJ2-5	TGTGCCAGCTCACCACGGACACAAGAGACCCAGTACTTC	CASSPRTQETQYF
TRBD1	NA	TRBV6-1	TRBJ2-7	TGTGCCAGCAGGGAAGGACAGGCTACGGACGAGCAGTACTTC	CASREGQATDEQYF
NA	NA	TRBV28	TRBJ2-3	TGTGCCAGCAGTTCTCGGCCCCGGGCAGATACGCAGTATTTT	CASSSRPRADTQYF
NA	few	TRBV30	TRBJ1-1	TGTGCCTGGTCGGAGTCCCAGGGGATGGTCCTCTATGAAGCTTTCTTT	CAWSESQGMVLYEAFF
NA	NA	TRBV6-6	TRBJ2-5	TGTGCCAGCAGGGCTGACCGGGTATTGAGAGAGACCCAGTACTTC	CASRADRVLRETQYF
NA	once	TRBV2	TRBJ2-3	TGTGCCAGCAGTTTAGGCACAGATACGCAGTATTTT	CASSLGTDTQYF
NA	NA	TRBV6-4	TRBJ2-2	TGTGCCAGCTCAGTTTTGGCAGGGCCCAACACCGGGGAGCTGTTTTTT	CASSVLAGPNTGELFF
NA	NA	TRBV25-1	TRBJ1-2	TGTGCCAGCGGAGACCCCGTGACACTCCCCCGAGGCTACACCTTC	CASGDPVTLPRGYTF
TRBD2	NA	TRBV5-1	TRBJ2-5	TGCGCCAGCAGCTTGGGCCTAGCGGGAGGGGCCGGGGGCCAGTACTTC	CASSLGLAGGAGGQYF
NA	NA	TRBV7-6	TRBJ2-1	TGTGCCAGCAGCTCCGTAGCGGCTAGTTTCTATGAGCAGTTCTTC	CASSSVAASFYEQFF
NA	NA	TRBV6-5	TRBJ1-1	TGTGCCAGCAGTTACTCGGGCAGCCTGAACACTGAAGCTTTCTTT	CASSYSGSLNTEAFF
NA	NA	TRBV30	TRBJ2-7	TGTGCCTGGAGTACCGAAAGGGGGACCTTTTCCTACGAGCAGTACTTC	CAWSTERGTFSYEQYF
NA	NA	TRBV6-1	TRBJ1-1	TGTGCCAGCAGTGATTCAGATGTTTTTGAAGCTTTCTTT	CASSDSDVFEAFF
NA	NA	TRBV30	TRBJ2-6	TGTGCCTGGAGTGAAACCTTGGGTATAGCCAACGTCCTGACTTTC	CAWSETLGIANVLTF
NA	NA	TRBV7-2	TRBJ2-3	TGTGCCAGCAGCTTAATCGGGGCTAGCACTGCAGATACGCAGTATTTT	CASSLIGASTADTQYF
TRBD2	NA	TRBV18	TRBJ2-1	TGTGCCAGCTCAATCCTCCCGGGAGGGGGGAATGAGCAGTTCTTC	CASSILPGGGNEQFF
TRBD1	NA	TRBV6-5	TRBJ1-1	TGTGCCAGCGTAGGGAGGACAGGGAGGACTGAAGCTTTCTTT	CASVGRTGRTEAFF
NA	NA	TRBV28	TRBJ1-5	TGTGCCAGCAGTCCCCAAGGGAGGTTGGTGCCCCAGCATTTT	CASSPQGRLVPQHF
NA	NA	TRBV11-3	TRBJ2-3	TGTGCCAGCAGCTTTGGCGGGCGGGATACGCAGTATTTT	CASSFGGRDTQYF
NA	NA	TRBV28	TRBJ1-2	TGTGCCACCCTTGGGTCGGGAGTGAGGTTTCACTATGGCTACACCTTC	CATLGSGVRFHYGYTF
NA	NA	TRBV5-1	TRBJ2-5	TGCGCCAGCACCATCGGGGGCAAAGAGACCCAGTACTTC	CASTIGGKETQYF
TRBD2	NA	TRBV9	TRBJ2-7	TGTGCCAGCAGCGTGGGGTCTAGCGGACTCAGCTCCTACGAGCAGTACTTC	CASSVGSSGLSSYEQYF
TRBD1	NA	TRBV29-1	TRBJ2-5	TGCAGCGTCCGGGACAGGGTCCAAGAGACCCAGTACTTC	CSVRDRVQETQYF
NA	NA	TRBV6-6	TRBJ2-6	TGTGCCAGCAGTTCTCTCGCGGAAACTGGGGCCAACGTCCTGACTTTC	CASSSLAETGANVLTF
NA	NA	TRBV7-2	TRBJ2-7	TGTGCCAGCAGCTTAATCGCGAAAGACTACGAGCAGTACTTC	CASSLIAKDYEQYF
NA	NA	TRBV15	TRBJ2-1	TGTGCCACCAGCAGAGAAGGGACTGTCTACAATGAGCAGTTCTTC	CATSREGTVYNEQFF
TRBD2	NA	TRBV6-5	TRBJ2-3	TGTGCCAGCAGGCCTACTAGCGGGACTTGGATTACGCAGTATTTT	CASRPTSGTWITQYF
TRBD2	NA	TRBV9	TRBJ2-5	TGTGCCAGCAGCGTTAGCGGGAACCAAGAGACCCAGTACTTC	CASSVSGNQETQYF
NA	NA	TRBV14	TRBJ1-2	TGTGCCAGCAGCCACATCCCTGTCTATGGCTACACCTTC	CASSHIPVYGYTF
NA	NA	TRBV29-1	TRBJ2-5	TGCAGCGTTTGGATCGAGACCCAGTACTTC	CSVWIETQYF
TRBD1	NA	TRBV11-1	TRBJ1-1	TGTGCCAGCAGCACGACAGGGTTCACTGAAGCTTTCTTT	CASSTTGFTEAFF
NA	NA	TRBV9	TRBJ2-2	TGTGCCAGCAGCGTTCTCGGGAGAACGAACACCGGGGAGCTGTTTTTT	CASSVLGRTNTGELFF
TRBD1	NA	TRBV5-1	TRBJ2-3	TGCGCCAGCAGCTACTATACTGGACAGGGTAGCACAGATACGCAGTATTTT	CASSYYTGQGSTDTQYF
TRBD2	NA	TRBV30	TRBJ2-7	TGTGCCTGGAGTGTTGGGCCGGGACTAGCGGCCTACGAGCAGTACTTC	CAWSVGPGLAAYEQYF
NA	few	TRBV7-8	TRBJ2-7	TGTGCCAGCAGTCTCTCGACAGGGAGGTACGAGCAGTACTTC	CASSLSTGRYEQYF
NA	few	TRBV29-1	TRBJ1-2	TGCAGCGCAGGGTTTCAAGGCTACACCTTC	CSAGFQGYTF
NA	NA	TRBV10-3	TRBJ1-2	TGTGCCATCAGTGAGTCAGGGACGGCCATCCACACCTTC	CAISESGTAIHTF
NA	NA	TRBV7-9	TRBJ2-1	TGTGCCAGCACACGACTCCCACTATCTGAGCAGTTCTTC	CASTRLPLSEQFF